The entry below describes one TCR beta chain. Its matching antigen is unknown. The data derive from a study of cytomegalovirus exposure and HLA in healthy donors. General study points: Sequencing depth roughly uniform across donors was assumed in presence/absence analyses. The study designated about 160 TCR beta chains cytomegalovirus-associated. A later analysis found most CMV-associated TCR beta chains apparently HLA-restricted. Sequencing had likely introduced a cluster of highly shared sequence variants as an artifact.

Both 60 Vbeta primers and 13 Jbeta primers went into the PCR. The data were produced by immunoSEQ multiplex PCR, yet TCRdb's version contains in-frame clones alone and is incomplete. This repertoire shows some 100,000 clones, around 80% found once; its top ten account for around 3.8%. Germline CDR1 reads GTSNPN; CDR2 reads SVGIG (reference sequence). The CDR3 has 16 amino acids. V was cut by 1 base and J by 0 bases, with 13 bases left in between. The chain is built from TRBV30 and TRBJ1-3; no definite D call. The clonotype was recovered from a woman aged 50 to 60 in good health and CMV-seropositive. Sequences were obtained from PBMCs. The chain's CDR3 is CAWSAPGASSGNTIYF. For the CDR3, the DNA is TGTGCCTGGAGTGCCCCGGGAGCTAGCTCTGGAAACACCATATATTTT.